The rows below give T cell receptor beta chains drawn from one sample of a study of blood T cell repertoires in COVID-19. Sequencing was performed with immunoSEQ multiplex PCR; in TCRdb, only in-frame clones are kept and a portion is missing. The top ten hold around 16% of the sample, which has about 19,000 clones, 85% to 90% seen once. The material sequenced was peripheral blood. The receptors shown here come from a man in his 70s with acute or convalescent COVID-19. The CDR3 runs from the conserved cysteine through the conserved F or W. The order of the fields is J gene, V gene, D gene, CDR3 protein. The D gene is left open where the match is weak.

>TRBJ2-6|TRBV7-2|.
CASSLRQTSGANVLTF
>TRBJ1-3|TRBV4-1|.
CASSQDAGGLGNTIYF
>TRBJ1-2|TRBV6-2/TRBV6-3|TRBD1
CASSQPGQAANYGYTF
>TRBJ2-1|TRBV10-3|TRBD1
CAIRRSGTGGGLVYNEQFF
>TRBJ2-7|TRBV4-3|.
CASSQDRTSSYEQYF
>TRBJ2-3|TRBV7-9|TRBD2
CASRNSGRGGTDTQYF
>TRBJ2-1|TRBV24-1|TRBD1
CATSDLTGGQFF
>TRBJ2-1|TRBV5-1|.
CASTDSSYNEQFF
>TRBJ1-1|TRBV7-3|.
CASSITTGTEAFF
>TRBJ1-2|TRBV11-2|.
CASSLVVRTAKIANYGYTF
>TRBJ2-3|TRBV18|.
CASSPNSGGRTDTQYF
>TRBJ2-3|TRBV3-1/TRBV3-2|.
CASTHRGDTQYF
>TRBJ2-6|TRBV7-9|.
CASSLGLAGNSGANVLTF
>TRBJ2-1|TRBV7-2|.
CASSFSGTNGDEQFF
>TRBJ1-6|TRBV5-1|.
CASSLGQPIAYNSPLHF
>TRBJ2-7|TRBV2|.
CASTTGVYEQYF